One sample yielded the 17 T cell receptor beta chains listed below, sequenced in a study of T cell repertoires in cytomegalovirus infection. Using its own MiXCR run on the reads, TCRdb lists one record per CDR3 protein. The profile shows roughly 310,000 distinct CDR3 sequences, 25% to 35% of them singletons. Antigens of these TCRs are unknown. Sequencing used cultured PBMCs, obtained from culture after CMV antigen stimulation. These receptors were taken from a human donor in good health (CMV status not recorded). Some clones in this sample may be carry-over from other donors' samples.

The chain is built from TRBV4-2 and TRBJ1-5; 8 nucleotides line up with TRBD1. The ends lost 6 bases at V and 0 bases at J; junction bases unmatched: 4. The CDR3 is 15 residues long. CDR1 and CDR2 from the germline V gene are LGHNA and YNFKEQ. The CDR3 loop is CASRLTGDSNQPQHF. The CDR3 region has the DNA TGTGCCAGCAGATTGACAGGGGATAGCAATCAGCCCCAGCATTTT.

This clonotype was observed a few times. This chain uses TRBV7-9 with TRBJ2-2, with 7 bases aligning to TRBD1. V trimming: 5 bases; J trimming: 7 bases; junction bases outside the gene matches: 10. Germline V gene lookup returns CDR1 SEHNR and CDR2 FQNEAQ (reference sequence). This CDR3 region has 15 residues. For the CDR3, the DNA is TGTGCCAGCAGCCCCGGACAGGTCAAGGGCGGGGAGCTGTTTTTT. Its protein is CASSPGQVKGGELFF.

The genes are TRBV7-6 and TRBJ2-7, with D perhaps given as TRBD1 or TRBD2 (5 bases each). The CDR3 contains 15 residues. CDR1 is SGHVS and CDR2 is FNYEAQ in the germline V gene. V shed 5 bases and J shed 2 bases, with 16 bases lying between them. This CDR3 is CASSLGTQGPYEQYF. The CDR3 DNA reads as TGTGCCAGCAGCCTGGGGACCCAAGGCCCCTACGAGCAGTACTTC. Full variable domain (outside the CDR3, taken from reference TRBV7-6 and TRBJ2-7): GAGVSQSPRYKVTKRGQDVALRCDPISGHVSLYWYRQALGQGPEFLTYFNYEAQQDKSGLPNDRFSAERPEGSISTLTIQRTEQRDSAMYRCASSLGTQGPYEQYFGPGTRLTVT.

This clonotype was seen only a few times. The gene calls are TRBV7-9 and TRBJ1-6; D ambiguous. Looked up from germline, CDR1 is SEHNR and CDR2 is FQNEAQ (reference sequence). This CDR3 has 15 amino acids. The V end was cut by 1 base, the J end by 6 bases, with 10 bases between. CDR3 sequence (DNA): TGTGCCAGCAGCTTAGAAAGCAGACTTAATTCACCCCTCCACTTT. Protein product: CASSLESRLNSPLHF.

V and J are TRBV2 and TRBJ1-6; D might be TRBD1 (5 bases). Per the germline V gene, CDR1 is SNHLY and CDR2 is FYNNEI. The CDR3 runs to 14 residues. V lost 4 bases and J 9 bases, leaving 13 bases between the germline ends. This chain's CDR3 is CASSVGRGSSPLHF. CDR3 bases: TGTGCCAGCAGTGTGGGACGAGGGAGTTCACCCCTCCACTTT.

The chain has TRBV27 and TRBJ1-5; D perhaps matches TRBD1 (5 bases). Looked up from germline, CDR1 is MNHEY and CDR2 is SMNVEV (reference sequence). Between the trimmed V and J ends, which lost 0 bases and 1 base, there was a span of 10 bases. The CDR3 runs to 16 residues. The DNA of the CDR3 is TGTGCCAGCAGTTTATCGGGGGTGAGGAGCAATCAGCCCCAGCATTTT. Translated, it gives CASSLSGVRSNQPQHF.

This clonotype rates as medium-sized. The V and J genes are TRBV7-6 and TRBJ2-7, with 10 bases fitting TRBD2. V lost 5 bases and J lost 6; bases outside the gene matches: 10. This CDR3 region has 15 residues. Germline-derived CDR1 and CDR2 are SGHVS and FNYEAQ. The CDR3 nucleotides read TGTGCCAGCAGCAACCAAGCGGGGGGGCCGACCGAGCAGTACTTC. Its translation is CASSNQAGGPTEQYF.

Many counts were recorded for this clonotype. This chain joins TRBV2 and TRBJ2-7, with D possibly being TRBD1 or TRBD2 (5 bases each). Trimming took 4 bases from V and 0 from J, leaving 10 bases between them. CDR1 is SNHLY and CDR2 is FYNNEI in the germline V gene. This CDR3 has 14 residues. CDR3 amino acids: CASSGGSLSYEQYF. As DNA, the CDR3 is TGTGCCAGCAGTGGGGGGTCCCTCTCCTACGAGCAGTACTTC. The whole variable domain, remainder taken from reference TRBV2 and TRBJ2-7, is EPEVTQTPSHQVTQMGQEVILRCVPISNHLYFYWYRQILGQKVEFLVSFYNNEISEKSEIFDDQFSVERPDGSNFTLKIRSTKLEDSAMYFCASSGGSLSYEQYFGPGTRLTVT.

J is TRBJ1-4 and V is TRBV5-1; weak D call: TRBD1 (5 bases). This CDR3 spans 15 amino acids. Looked up from germline, CDR1 is SGHRS and CDR2 is YFSETQ. V was trimmed by 4 bases and J by 2 bases, leaving 12 bases between them. The CDR3 is CASSGGRSTNEKLFF. Written as DNA, the CDR3 is TGCGCCAGCAGCGGGGGGAGGAGTACTAATGAAAAACTGTTTTTT.

This rearrangement joins TRBV28 to TRBJ1-3; D not certain. Germline-derived CDR1 and CDR2 are MDHEN and SYDVKM. V was clipped by 4 bases and J by 2 bases, with 9 bases between them. The CDR3 is 14 amino acids. CDR3 amino acids: CASSSRHPGNTIYF. The CDR3 DNA sequence: TGTGCCAGCAGTTCCCGCCACCCTGGAAACACCATATATTTT.

CDR3: CASRLTRDSEEAFF. The CDR3 nucleotides are TGTGCCAGCAGGTTAACCAGGGACAGCGAAGAAGCTTTCTTT. The gene calls are TRBV12-3 or TRBV12-4 and TRBJ1-1; 7 nucleotides match TRBD1. The ends lost 6 bases at V and 8 bases at J; junction bases unmatched: 12. The CDR3 has 14 residues.

This clonotype was observed many times. The V gene is TRBV7-2, the J gene TRBJ2-2; a possible D gene is TRBD2 (6 bases). Deletions cut 4 bases from V and 7 bases from J, with 16 bases between. The CDR3 has 15 amino acids. The germline CDR1 and CDR2 sequences are SGHTA and FQGNSA. CDR3 sequence reads: CASSSGLHPGGELFF. For the CDR3, the DNA is TGTGCCAGCAGCTCGGGACTTCACCCCGGCGGGGAGCTGTTTTTT.

Turning to this clonotype: Possible read error: a much larger clone is one base away. J is TRBJ2-7 and V is TRBV7-8; perhaps TRBD1 as D (5 bases). The germline V gene has CDR1 SGHVS and CDR2 FQNEAQ. The CDR3 extends over 15 amino acids. CDR3 loop: CVSSLGAPTRYEQYF. DNA for the CDR3: TGTGTCAGCAGCTTAGGGGCACCCACCCGGTACGAGCAGTACTTC.

This clonotype was detected a few times. This chain joins TRBV5-1 and TRBJ2-6; possibly TRBD1 or TRBD2 for D (5 bases each). V was cut by 0 bases and J by 0 bases, with 13 bases left in between. There are 18 residues in the CDR3. Germline V CDR1 and CDR2: SGHRS, YFSETQ. This chain's CDR3 is CASSLVAWGTSGANVLTF. CDR3 DNA sequence: TGCGCCAGCAGCTTGGTTGCCTGGGGGACCTCTGGGGCCAACGTCCTGACTTTC.

The rearrangement uses TRBV5-5 and TRBJ2-2; D is perhaps TRBD1 (5 bases). Germline CDR1 reads SGHKS; CDR2 reads YYEKEE (reference sequence). The CDR3 contains 14 residues. V lost 1 base and J lost 7, with 11 bases in between. This CDR3 reads CASSLRRTHGELFF. The CDR3 nucleotides are TGTGCCAGCAGCTTGCGTAGGACACACGGGGAGCTGTTTTTT.

The rearrangement joins TRBV7-6 to TRBJ1-2; D unclear. V lost 5 bases and J 4 bases, leaving 11 bases between the germline ends. CDR3 length: 13 residues. Looked up from germline, CDR1 is SGHVS and CDR2 is FNYEAQ. CDR3 loop: CASSPDGRYGYTF. The CDR3 DNA is TGTGCCAGCAGCCCAGACGGACGCTATGGCTACACCTTC.

This clonotype was seen just once. The chain recombines TRBV6-1 with TRBJ1-5, with 9 bases aligning to TRBD1. The CDR3 length is 16 residues. J gave up 0 bases and V 6 bases, and 6 bases lay outside the gene matches. CDR1 is MNHNS and CDR2 is SASEGT in the germline V gene. In DNA, the CDR3 is TGTGCCAGCAGAAAGGACAGGGGATATAGCAATCAGCCCCAGCATTTT. The encoded protein is CASRKDRGYSNQPQHF.